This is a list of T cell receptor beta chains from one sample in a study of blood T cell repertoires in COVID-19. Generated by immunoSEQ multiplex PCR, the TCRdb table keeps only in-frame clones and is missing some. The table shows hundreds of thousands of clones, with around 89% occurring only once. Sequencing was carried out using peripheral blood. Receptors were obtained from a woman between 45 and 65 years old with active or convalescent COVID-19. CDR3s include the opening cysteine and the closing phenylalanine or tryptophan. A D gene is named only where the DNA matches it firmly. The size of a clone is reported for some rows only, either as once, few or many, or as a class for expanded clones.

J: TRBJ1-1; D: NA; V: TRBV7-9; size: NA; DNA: TGTGCCAGCAGCCCAAGCACGGACACTGAAGCTTTCTTT; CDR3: CASSPSTDTEAFF
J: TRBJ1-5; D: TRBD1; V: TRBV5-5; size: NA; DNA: TGTGCCAGCAGCACACAGGGGGATCAGCCCCAGCATTTT; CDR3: CASSTQGDQPQHF
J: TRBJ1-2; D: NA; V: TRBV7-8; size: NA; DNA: TGTGCCAGCAGCCTATACCCGCGGGGATCCGGCTACACCTTC; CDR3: CASSLYPRGSGYTF
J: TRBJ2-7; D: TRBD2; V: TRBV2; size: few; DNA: TGTGCCAGCATCCTTGGGGCGGGAGGTCTAGCGGGCGAGCAGTACTTC; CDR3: CASILGAGGLAGEQYF
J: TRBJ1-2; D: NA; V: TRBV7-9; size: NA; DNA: TGTGCCAGCAGCTTATTGACAGACAACTATGGCTACACCTTC; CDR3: CASSLLTDNYGYTF
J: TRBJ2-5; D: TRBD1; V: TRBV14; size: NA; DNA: TGTGCCAGCAGCCGTCAGGGGGTTGGGGAGACCCAGTACTTC; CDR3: CASSRQGVGETQYF
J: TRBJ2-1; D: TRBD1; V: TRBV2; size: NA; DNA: TGTGCCAGCAGTGAGGGACAGGCCTTCTACAATGAGCAGTTCTTC; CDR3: CASSEGQAFYNEQFF
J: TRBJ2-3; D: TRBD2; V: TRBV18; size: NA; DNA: TGTGCCAGCTCACCATTCGTAGTAGCGGGGGGGCCAGGTACGCAGTATTTT; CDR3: CASSPFVVAGGPGTQYF
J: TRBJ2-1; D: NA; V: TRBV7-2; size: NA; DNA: TGTGCCAGCAGCTTAAGCCTTACCACCAATGAGCAGTTCTTC; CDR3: CASSLSLTTNEQFF
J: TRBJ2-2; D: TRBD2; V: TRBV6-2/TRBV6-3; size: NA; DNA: TGTGCCAGCAGCCCCACCGGCGGGGGTGGCACCGGGGAGCTGTTTTTT; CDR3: CASSPTGGGGTGELFF
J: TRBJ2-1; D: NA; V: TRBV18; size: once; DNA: TGTGCCAGCTCACCACCGTCGGGGGGCACCTACAATGAGCAGTTCTTC; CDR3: CASSPPSGGTYNEQFF
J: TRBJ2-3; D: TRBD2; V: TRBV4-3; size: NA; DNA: TGCGCCAGCAGCCAAGATAGAACTAGCGGGACTAGCACAGATACGCAGTATTTT; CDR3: CASSQDRTSGTSTDTQYF
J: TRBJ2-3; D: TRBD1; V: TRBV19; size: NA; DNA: TGTGCCAGTAGTAAAACCCGGACAGGGGGCAGGACAGATACGCAGTATTTT; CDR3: CASSKTRTGGRTDTQYF
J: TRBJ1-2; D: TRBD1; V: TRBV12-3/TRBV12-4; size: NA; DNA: TGTGCCAGCAGTCCCCCAACGACAGGGGGCTACACCTTC; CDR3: CASSPPTTGGYTF
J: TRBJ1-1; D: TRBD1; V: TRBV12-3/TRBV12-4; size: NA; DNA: TGTGCCAGCCTTGGACAGGGTGGTACTTTCTTT; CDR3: CASLGQGGTFF
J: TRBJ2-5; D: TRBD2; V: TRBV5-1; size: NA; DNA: TGCGCCAGCACCCTAAAGGGACTAGCGGAGACCCAGTACTTC; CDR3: CASTLKGLAETQYF
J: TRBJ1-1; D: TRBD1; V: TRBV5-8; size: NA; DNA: TGTGCCAGCAGCTTGGGAGGACAGGGGGCAGGGTCTTTCTTT; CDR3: CASSLGGQGAGSFF
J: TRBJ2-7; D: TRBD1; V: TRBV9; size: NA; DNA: TGTGCCAGCAGCGCCCATCCCGGCAGGGGGCCGGACGAGCAGTACTTC; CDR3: CASSAHPGRGPDEQYF
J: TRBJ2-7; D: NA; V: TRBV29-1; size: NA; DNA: TGCAGCGTTGGATCAGAAAAGACCTACGAGCAGTACTTC; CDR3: CSVGSEKTYEQYF
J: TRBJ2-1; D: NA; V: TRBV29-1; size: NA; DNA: TGCAGCGCCAGATCAGAGAAGGAGACCTACAATGAGCAGTTCTTC; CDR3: CSARSEKETYNEQFF
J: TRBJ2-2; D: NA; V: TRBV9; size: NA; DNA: TGTGCCAGCAGCGGCGGCTCGGGGGCCGGGGAGCTGTTTTTT; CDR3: CASSGGSGAGELFF
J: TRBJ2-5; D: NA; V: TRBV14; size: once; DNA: TGTGCCAGCGGGATTAGCGGCATATTACAAGAGACCCAGTACTTC; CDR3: CASGISGILQETQYF
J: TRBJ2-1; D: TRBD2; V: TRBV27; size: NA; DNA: TGTGCCAGCAGTCCTTTTAGCGGGAGCTCCTACAATGAGCAGTTCTTC; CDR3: CASSPFSGSSYNEQFF
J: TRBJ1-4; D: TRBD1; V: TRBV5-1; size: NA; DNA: TGCGCCAGCAGCCCCGGGACAGGGCTGAATGAAAAACTGTTTTTT; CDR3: CASSPGTGLNEKLFF
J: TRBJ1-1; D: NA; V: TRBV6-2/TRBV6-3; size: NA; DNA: TGTGCCAGCAGTTACTCAGAGGGGGTCGAATTT; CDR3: CASSYSEGVEF
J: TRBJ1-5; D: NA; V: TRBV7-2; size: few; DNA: TGTGCCAGCAGCGTACAGGGTAGCAATCAGCCCCAGCATTTT; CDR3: CASSVQGSNQPQHF
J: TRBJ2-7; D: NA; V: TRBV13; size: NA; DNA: TGTGCCAGCAGCTCCCCAGGGGAAGTAAAGGAGCAGTACTTC; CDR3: CASSSPGEVKEQYF
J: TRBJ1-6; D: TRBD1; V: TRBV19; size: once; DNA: TGTGCCAGTAGAAGCACGACAGGGAGTAATTCACCCCTCCACTTT; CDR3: CASRSTTGSNSPLHF
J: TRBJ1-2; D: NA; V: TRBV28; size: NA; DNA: TGTGCCAGCAGTTTCCCTGGTTACTCGAACTATGGCTACACCTTC; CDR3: CASSFPGYSNYGYTF